A selection of T cell receptor beta chains follows, all from one sample in a study of radiation and T cells in renal cell carcinoma. Assay used: immunoSEQ multiplex PCR; TCRdb lists only in-frame clones, some missing. The sample yields about 150,000 clones, about nine tenths seen once. The sequencing used blood, collected from a patient whose treatment included radiotherapy and nephrectomy. The receptors stem from a woman in her 50s with renal cell carcinoma. CDR3s include the opening cysteine and the closing phenylalanine or tryptophan. The D gene is left open where the match is weak. Expanded clones are given a class, and other clones once, few, many or no size at all.

v_call: TRBV15
j_call: TRBJ1-2
d_call: NA
clone_size: NA
cdr3_aa: CATSRDGLFGVFDYGYTF
cdr3_nt: TGTGCCACCAGCAGAGATGGGCTTTTCGGGGTTTTTGACTATGGCTACACCTTC

v_call: TRBV7-2
j_call: TRBJ1-6
d_call: TRBD1
clone_size: NA
cdr3_aa: CASSLAGDSQSPLHF
cdr3_nt: TGTGCCAGCAGCTTAGCCGGGGACAGCCAATCACCCCTCCACTTT

v_call: TRBV19
j_call: TRBJ1-1
d_call: NA
clone_size: NA
cdr3_aa: CASSISTNTEAFF
cdr3_nt: TGTGCCAGTAGTATATCAACGAACACTGAAGCTTTCTTT

v_call: TRBV7-8
j_call: TRBJ1-1
d_call: TRBD1
clone_size: NA
cdr3_aa: CASSPRTGSAFF
cdr3_nt: TGTGCCAGCAGCCCCAGGACAGGGAGTGCTTTCTTT

v_call: TRBV5-1
j_call: TRBJ2-2
d_call: TRBD2
clone_size: NA
cdr3_aa: CASSWRGDTGELFF
cdr3_nt: TGCGCCAGCAGCTGGCGGGGGGACACCGGGGAGCTGTTTTTT

v_call: TRBV5-1
j_call: TRBJ1-2
d_call: NA
clone_size: NA
cdr3_aa: CASSDNYGYTF
cdr3_nt: TGCGCCAGCAGCGACAACTATGGCTACACCTTC

v_call: TRBV10-3
j_call: TRBJ2-7
d_call: NA
clone_size: NA
cdr3_aa: CAISEGNEQYF
cdr3_nt: TGTGCCATCAGTGAGGGGAACGAGCAGTACTTC

v_call: TRBV15
j_call: TRBJ2-1
d_call: NA
clone_size: NA
cdr3_aa: CATSRVQGAYNEQFF
cdr3_nt: TGTGCCACCAGCAGAGTACAAGGGGCTTACAATGAGCAGTTCTTC

v_call: TRBV9
j_call: TRBJ2-1
d_call: TRBD2
clone_size: few
cdr3_aa: CASSVGLAGVVGEQFF
cdr3_nt: TGTGCCAGCAGCGTCGGACTAGCGGGGGTGGTGGGTGAGCAGTTCTTC

v_call: TRBV11-2
j_call: TRBJ2-2
d_call: NA
clone_size: NA
cdr3_aa: CASTESRTALTGELFF
cdr3_nt: TGTGCCAGCACCGAGAGCAGGACAGCTCTCACCGGGGAGCTGTTTTTT

v_call: TRBV19
j_call: TRBJ1-5
d_call: NA
clone_size: NA
cdr3_aa: CASSISGRQPQHF
cdr3_nt: TGTGCCAGTAGTATATCAGGGAGACAGCCCCAGCATTTT

v_call: TRBV6-1
j_call: TRBJ2-7
d_call: TRBD1
clone_size: NA
cdr3_aa: CASSGSGTATYEQYF
cdr3_nt: TGTGCCAGCAGTGGCTCCGGGACAGCGACTTACGAGCAGTACTTC

v_call: TRBV19
j_call: TRBJ1-4
d_call: NA
clone_size: NA
cdr3_aa: CASSTSAQSNEKLFF
cdr3_nt: TGTGCCAGTAGCACCTCAGCCCAAAGTAATGAAAAACTGTTTTTT

v_call: TRBV19
j_call: TRBJ1-3
d_call: TRBD1
clone_size: NA
cdr3_aa: CATQQGMSSGNTIYF
cdr3_nt: TGTGCCACTCAACAGGGGATGTCGTCTGGAAACACCATATATTTT

v_call: TRBV5-1
j_call: TRBJ1-1
d_call: NA
clone_size: NA
cdr3_aa: CASSYGGDTEAFF
cdr3_nt: TGCGCCAGCAGTTACGGGGGGGACACTGAAGCTTTCTTT

v_call: TRBV30
j_call: TRBJ2-5
d_call: NA
clone_size: NA
cdr3_aa: CAWSANKLRETQYF
cdr3_nt: TGTGCCTGGAGTGCCAATAAGCTGCGAGAGACCCAGTACTTC

v_call: TRBV29-1
j_call: TRBJ1-1
d_call: NA
clone_size: NA
cdr3_aa: CSAEAGGTTEAFF
cdr3_nt: TGCAGCGCTGAGGCAGGTGGGACCACTGAAGCTTTCTTT

v_call: TRBV15
j_call: TRBJ1-1
d_call: NA
clone_size: NA
cdr3_aa: CATSRGWQGEAFF
cdr3_nt: TGTGCCACCAGCAGAGGTTGGCAGGGAGAAGCTTTCTTT

v_call: TRBV25-1
j_call: TRBJ2-2
d_call: TRBD1
clone_size: NA
cdr3_aa: CASSDGQGGNTGELFF
cdr3_nt: TGTGCCAGCAGTGATGGACAGGGGGGGAACACCGGGGAGCTGTTTTTT

v_call: TRBV6-1
j_call: TRBJ2-7
d_call: TRBD2
clone_size: NA
cdr3_aa: CASQRTSGQYF
cdr3_nt: TGTGCCAGTCAGAGGACTAGCGGGCAGTACTTC

v_call: TRBV7-3
j_call: TRBJ2-7
d_call: TRBD1
clone_size: NA
cdr3_aa: CASSPGTGSYEQYF
cdr3_nt: TGTGCCAGCAGCCCCGGGACAGGCTCCTACGAGCAGTACTTC

v_call: TRBV7-2
j_call: TRBJ1-1
d_call: NA
clone_size: NA
cdr3_aa: CASSFRGPDTEAFF
cdr3_nt: TGTGCCAGCAGCTTCAGAGGTCCAGACACTGAAGCTTTCTTT

v_call: TRBV19
j_call: TRBJ1-1
d_call: NA
clone_size: NA
cdr3_aa: CASIGNEAFF
cdr3_nt: TGTGCCAGTATAGGCAATGAAGCTTTCTTT

v_call: TRBV29-1
j_call: TRBJ2-7
d_call: NA
clone_size: NA
cdr3_aa: CSVDNSYEQYF
cdr3_nt: TGCAGCGTGGACAACTCCTACGAGCAGTACTTC

v_call: TRBV6-1
j_call: TRBJ1-1
d_call: NA
clone_size: NA
cdr3_aa: CASSEPDTEAFF
cdr3_nt: TGTGCCAGCAGTGAACCAGACACTGAAGCTTTCTTT

v_call: TRBV18
j_call: TRBJ2-5
d_call: TRBD1
clone_size: NA
cdr3_aa: CASSLQGKETQYF
cdr3_nt: TGTGCCAGCTCACTACAGGGGAAGGAGACCCAGTACTTC

v_call: TRBV7-9
j_call: TRBJ1-2
d_call: TRBD1
clone_size: NA
cdr3_aa: CASSLFHGTETNYGYTF
cdr3_nt: TGTGCCAGCAGCTTATTTCACGGGACAGAGACTAACTATGGCTACACCTTC

v_call: TRBV5-6
j_call: TRBJ2-3
d_call: TRBD1
clone_size: NA
cdr3_aa: CASSSGTGVYTQYF
cdr3_nt: TGTGCCAGCAGCTCCGGGACAGGGGTATATACGCAGTATTTT

v_call: TRBV2
j_call: TRBJ1-1
d_call: NA
clone_size: once
cdr3_aa: CASSWIQGTEAFF
cdr3_nt: TGCGCCAGCAGTTGGATACAGGGAACTGAAGCTTTCTTT

v_call: TRBV15
j_call: TRBJ2-5
d_call: NA
clone_size: once
cdr3_aa: CATSRWLASQETQYF
cdr3_nt: TGTGCCACCAGCAGGTGGCTAGCGAGCCAAGAGACCCAGTACTTC

v_call: TRBV6-1
j_call: TRBJ2-5
d_call: TRBD2
clone_size: NA
cdr3_aa: CASSRTGGTQETQYF
cdr3_nt: TGTGCCAGCAGCAGAACGGGGGGGACTCAAGAGACCCAGTACTTC

v_call: TRBV6-6
j_call: TRBJ2-5
d_call: TRBD2
clone_size: few
cdr3_aa: CASSYGGTSGRETQYF
cdr3_nt: TGTGCCAGCAGTTACGGAGGGACTAGCGGGAGGGAGACCCAGTACTTC

v_call: TRBV4-1
j_call: TRBJ2-1
d_call: NA
clone_size: NA
cdr3_aa: CASSQEGQSDNEQFF
cdr3_nt: TGCGCCAGCAGCCAAGAAGGGCAGAGCGACAATGAGCAGTTCTTC

v_call: TRBV9
j_call: TRBJ2-7
d_call: TRBD1
clone_size: NA
cdr3_aa: CASSPRGGQFYEQYF
cdr3_nt: TGTGCCAGCAGCCCCAGAGGGGGACAGTTCTACGAGCAGTACTTC

v_call: TRBV6-6
j_call: TRBJ1-2
d_call: NA
clone_size: NA
cdr3_aa: CASNWERYGYTF
cdr3_nt: TGTGCCAGCAATTGGGAACGGTATGGCTACACCTTC

v_call: TRBV5-1
j_call: TRBJ1-1
d_call: NA
clone_size: NA
cdr3_aa: CASRIGGGDTEAFF
cdr3_nt: TGCGCCAGCAGGATCGGCGGTGGGGACACTGAAGCTTTCTTT

v_call: TRBV6-5
j_call: TRBJ1-1
d_call: NA
clone_size: NA
cdr3_aa: CASYLGAEAFF
cdr3_nt: TGTGCCAGCTACCTTGGAGCTGAAGCTTTCTTT

v_call: TRBV5-4
j_call: TRBJ2-5
d_call: TRBD2
clone_size: NA
cdr3_aa: CASTPRLSGGGETQYF
cdr3_nt: TGTGCCAGCACCCCCAGGCTTAGCGGGGGGGGTGAGACCCAGTACTTC

v_call: TRBV20-1
j_call: TRBJ2-3
d_call: NA
clone_size: NA
cdr3_aa: CSARDRDTQYF
cdr3_nt: TGCAGTGCTAGGGATCGGGATACGCAGTATTTT

v_call: TRBV29-1
j_call: TRBJ1-1
d_call: TRBD1
clone_size: NA
cdr3_aa: CSVERRTGANTEAFF
cdr3_nt: TGCAGCGTTGAAAGGCGGACAGGGGCGAACACTGAAGCTTTCTTT

v_call: TRBV2
j_call: TRBJ2-2
d_call: NA
clone_size: NA
cdr3_aa: CASSDRGSGSGELFF
cdr3_nt: TGTGCCAGCAGTGACAGGGGATCGGGCTCCGGGGAGCTGTTTTTT

v_call: TRBV4-3
j_call: TRBJ1-5
d_call: NA
clone_size: NA
cdr3_aa: CASSQDRGLPQHF
cdr3_nt: TGCGCCAGCAGCCAAGATAGAGGGTTGCCCCAGCATTTT

v_call: TRBV13
j_call: TRBJ1-2
d_call: TRBD1
clone_size: NA
cdr3_aa: CASSSTGQGGGYTF
cdr3_nt: TGTGCCAGCAGCTCTACTGGACAGGGAGGAGGCTACACCTTC

v_call: TRBV7-2
j_call: TRBJ1-4
d_call: TRBD1
clone_size: NA
cdr3_aa: CASSLGAGGRLREKLFF
cdr3_nt: TGTGCCAGCAGCTTAGGGGCAGGGGGACGTCTGAGAGAAAAACTGTTTTTT

v_call: TRBV2
j_call: TRBJ2-3
d_call: NA
clone_size: NA
cdr3_aa: CASSELLPTDTQYF
cdr3_nt: TGTGCCAGCAGTGAATTGCTCCCCACAGATACGCAGTATTTT

v_call: TRBV6-1
j_call: TRBJ1-2
d_call: TRBD1
clone_size: few
cdr3_aa: CASSLTGDYGYTF
cdr3_nt: TGTGCCAGCAGTCTAACAGGGGACTATGGCTACACCTTC

v_call: TRBV19
j_call: TRBJ2-2
d_call: NA
clone_size: NA
cdr3_aa: CASSSQGFVGELFF
cdr3_nt: TGTGCCAGTAGTAGCCAGGGTTTTGTCGGGGAGCTGTTTTTT

v_call: TRBV14
j_call: TRBJ1-2
d_call: TRBD1
clone_size: NA
cdr3_aa: CASSTGTGVGGYTF
cdr3_nt: TGTGCCAGCAGCACGGGGACAGGGGTCGGAGGCTACACCTTC

v_call: TRBV6-1
j_call: TRBJ2-7
d_call: TRBD1
clone_size: NA
cdr3_aa: CASSRGTGTTYEQYF
cdr3_nt: TGTGCCAGCAGCCGAGGGACAGGCACAACCTACGAGCAGTACTTC

v_call: TRBV11-2
j_call: TRBJ1-6
d_call: NA
clone_size: NA
cdr3_aa: CASSLEGTIHNSPLHF
cdr3_nt: TGTGCCAGCAGCTTAGAAGGGACTATTCATAATTCACCCCTCCACTTT

v_call: TRBV5-4
j_call: TRBJ1-1
d_call: NA
clone_size: once
cdr3_aa: CASSSNLEAFF
cdr3_nt: TGTGCCAGCAGCTCGAACCTTGAAGCTTTCTTT

v_call: TRBV11-2
j_call: TRBJ2-1
d_call: TRBD1
clone_size: NA
cdr3_aa: CASSSQLGTGGVEQFF
cdr3_nt: TGTGCCAGCAGCTCGCAACTTGGGACAGGGGGCGTTGAGCAGTTCTTC

v_call: TRBV6-5
j_call: TRBJ1-1
d_call: NA
clone_size: NA
cdr3_aa: CASSYSTVMNTEAFF
cdr3_nt: TGTGCCAGCAGTTACTCGACAGTGATGAACACTGAAGCTTTCTTT